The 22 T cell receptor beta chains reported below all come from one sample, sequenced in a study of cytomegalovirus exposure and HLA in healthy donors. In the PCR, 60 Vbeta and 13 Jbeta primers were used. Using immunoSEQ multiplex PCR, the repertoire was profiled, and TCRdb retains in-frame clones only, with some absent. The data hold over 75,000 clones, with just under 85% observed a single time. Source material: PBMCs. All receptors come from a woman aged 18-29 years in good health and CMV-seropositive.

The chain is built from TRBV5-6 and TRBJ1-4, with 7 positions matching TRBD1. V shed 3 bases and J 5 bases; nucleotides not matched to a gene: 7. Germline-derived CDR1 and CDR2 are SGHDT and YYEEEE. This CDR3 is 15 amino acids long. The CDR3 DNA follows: TGTGCCAGCAGCTCGGGACAGCGCTTCAATGAAAAACTGTTTTTT. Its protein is CASSSGQRFNEKLFF.

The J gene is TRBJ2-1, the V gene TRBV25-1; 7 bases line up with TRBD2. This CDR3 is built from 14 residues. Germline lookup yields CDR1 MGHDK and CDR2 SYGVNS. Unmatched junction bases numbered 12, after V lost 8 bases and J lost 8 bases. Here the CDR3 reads CASADRGRGYEQFF. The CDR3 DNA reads TGTGCCAGCGCGGACCGCGGGAGAGGCTATGAGCAGTTCTTC. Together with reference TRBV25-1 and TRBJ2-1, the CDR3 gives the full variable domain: EADIYQTPRYLVIGTGKKITLECSQTMGHDKMYWYQQDPGMELHLIHYSYGVNSTEKGDLSSESTVSRIRTEHFPLTLESARPSHTSQYLCASADRGRGYEQFFGPGTRLTVL.

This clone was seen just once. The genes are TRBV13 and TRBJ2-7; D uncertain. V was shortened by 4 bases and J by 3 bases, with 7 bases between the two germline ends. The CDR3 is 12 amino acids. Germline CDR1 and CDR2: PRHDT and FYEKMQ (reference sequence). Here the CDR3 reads CASSSLNYEQYF. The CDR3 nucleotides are TGTGCCAGCAGCTCCCTTAACTACGAGCAGTACTTC.

The CDR3 protein is CASTQGTGFLAGVYEQYF. CDR3 bases: TGCGCCAGCACCCAAGGAACAGGGTTTCTAGCGGGAGTCTACGAGCAGTACTTC. The rearrangement links TRBV5-1 to TRBJ2-7; 10 bases align to TRBD2. CDR1 and CDR2 (germline): SGHRS, YFSETQ. The CDR3 contains 18 residues. Losses at the gene ends were 6 bases for V and 3 bases for J; bases not matched to a gene: 18.

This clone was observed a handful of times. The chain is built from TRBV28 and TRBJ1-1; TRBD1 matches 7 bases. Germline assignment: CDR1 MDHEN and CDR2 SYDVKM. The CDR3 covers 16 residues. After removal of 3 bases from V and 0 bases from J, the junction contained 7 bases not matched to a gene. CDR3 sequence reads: CASSFYGRGMNTEAFF. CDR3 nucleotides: TGTGCCAGCAGTTTTTACGGCAGGGGGATGAACACTGAAGCTTTCTTT.

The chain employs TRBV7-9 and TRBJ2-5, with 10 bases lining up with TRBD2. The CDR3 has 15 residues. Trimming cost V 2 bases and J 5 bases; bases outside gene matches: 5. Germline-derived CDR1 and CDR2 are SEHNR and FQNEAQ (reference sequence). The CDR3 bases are TGTGCCAGCAGCTTAACAGCGGGAGGGCCGGAGACCCAGTACTTC. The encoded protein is CASSLTAGGPETQYF.

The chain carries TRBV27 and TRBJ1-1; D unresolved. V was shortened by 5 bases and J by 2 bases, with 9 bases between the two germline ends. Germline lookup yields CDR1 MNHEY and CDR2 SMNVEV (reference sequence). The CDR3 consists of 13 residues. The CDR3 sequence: CASSITANTEAFF. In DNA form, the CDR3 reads TGTGCCAGCAGTATTACAGCAAACACTGAAGCTTTCTTT.

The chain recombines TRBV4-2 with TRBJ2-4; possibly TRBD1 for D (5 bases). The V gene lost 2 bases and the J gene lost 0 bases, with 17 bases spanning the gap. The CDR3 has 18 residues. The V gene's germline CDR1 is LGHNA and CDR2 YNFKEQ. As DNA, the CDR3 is TGTGCCAGCAGCCAAAACCCAGGGCGGAGACTAGCCAAAAACATTCAGTACTTC. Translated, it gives CASSQNPGRRLAKNIQYF.

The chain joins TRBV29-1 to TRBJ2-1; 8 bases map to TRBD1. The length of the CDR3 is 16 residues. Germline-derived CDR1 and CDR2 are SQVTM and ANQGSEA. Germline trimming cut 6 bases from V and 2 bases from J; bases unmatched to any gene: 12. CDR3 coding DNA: TGCAGCGTATTTCTAAGTCGACAGGGGCCCTACAATGAGCAGTTCTTC. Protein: CSVFLSRQGPYNEQFF.

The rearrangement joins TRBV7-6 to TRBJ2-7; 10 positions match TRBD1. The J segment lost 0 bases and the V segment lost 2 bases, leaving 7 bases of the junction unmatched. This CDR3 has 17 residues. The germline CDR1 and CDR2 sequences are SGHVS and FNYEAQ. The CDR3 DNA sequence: TGTGCCAGCAGCTTAAGGACAGGGGGAGAGAGCTCCTACGAGCAGTACTTC. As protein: CASSLRTGGESSYEQYF.

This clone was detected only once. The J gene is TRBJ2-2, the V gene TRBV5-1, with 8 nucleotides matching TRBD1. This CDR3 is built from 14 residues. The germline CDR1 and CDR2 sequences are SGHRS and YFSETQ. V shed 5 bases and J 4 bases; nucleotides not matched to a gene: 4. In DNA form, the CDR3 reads TGCGCCAGCAGGGACAGGGCGGTCACCGGGGAGCTGTTTTTT. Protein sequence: CASRDRAVTGELFF.

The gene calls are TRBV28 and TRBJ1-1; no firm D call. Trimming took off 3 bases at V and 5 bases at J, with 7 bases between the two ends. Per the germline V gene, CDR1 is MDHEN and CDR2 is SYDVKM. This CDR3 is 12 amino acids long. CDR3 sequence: CASSLRVTEAFF. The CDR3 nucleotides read TGTGCCAGCAGTTTGAGGGTGACTGAAGCTTTCTTT.

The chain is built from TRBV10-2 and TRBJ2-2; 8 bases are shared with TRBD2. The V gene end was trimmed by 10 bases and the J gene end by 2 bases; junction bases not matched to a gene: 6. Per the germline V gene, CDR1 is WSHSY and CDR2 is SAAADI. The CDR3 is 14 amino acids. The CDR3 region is CATSRGVNTGELFF. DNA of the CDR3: TGCGCCACGTCGCGGGGGGTCAACACCGGGGAGCTGTTTTTT.

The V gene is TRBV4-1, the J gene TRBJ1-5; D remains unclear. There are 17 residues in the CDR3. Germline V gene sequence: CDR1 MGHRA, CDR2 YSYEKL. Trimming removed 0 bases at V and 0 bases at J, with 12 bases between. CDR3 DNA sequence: TGCGCCAGCAGCCAAGAACGGTCACAGTATAGCAATCAGCCCCAGCATTTT. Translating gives CASSQERSQYSNQPQHF.

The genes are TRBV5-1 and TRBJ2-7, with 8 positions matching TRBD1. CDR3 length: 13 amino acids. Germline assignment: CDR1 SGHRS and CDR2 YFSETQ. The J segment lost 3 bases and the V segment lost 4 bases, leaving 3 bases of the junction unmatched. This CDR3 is CASSVGQDYEQYF. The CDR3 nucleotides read TGCGCCAGCAGCGTGGGACAGGACTACGAGCAGTACTTC.

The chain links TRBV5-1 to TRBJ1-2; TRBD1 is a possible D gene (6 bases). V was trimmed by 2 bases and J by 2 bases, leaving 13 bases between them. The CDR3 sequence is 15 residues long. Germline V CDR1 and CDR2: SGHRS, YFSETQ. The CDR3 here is CASSFLGGRNYGYTF. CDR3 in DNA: TGCGCCAGCAGCTTCCTCGGGGGGCGCAACTATGGCTACACCTTC.

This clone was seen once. CDR3 DNA sequence: TGTGCCAGCAGCCCAACAACGCGAGGCAGTATCTACGAGCAGTACTTC. It encodes CASSPTTRGSIYEQYF. The J gene is TRBJ2-7, the V gene TRBV7-9; D remains ambiguous. The CDR3 runs to 16 residues. V was shortened by 5 bases and J by 3 bases, with 20 bases between the two germline ends. The germline V gene encodes CDR1 SEHNR and CDR2 FQNEAQ (reference sequence).

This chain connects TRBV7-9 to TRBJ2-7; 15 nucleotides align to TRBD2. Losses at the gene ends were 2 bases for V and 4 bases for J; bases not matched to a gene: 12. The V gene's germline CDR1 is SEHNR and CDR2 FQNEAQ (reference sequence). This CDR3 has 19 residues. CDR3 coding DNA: TGTGCCAGCAGCTTACCCCGGACTAGCGGGGGGGCCAATACATACGAGCAGTACTTC. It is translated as CASSLPRTSGGANTYEQYF. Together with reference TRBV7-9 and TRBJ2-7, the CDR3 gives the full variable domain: DTGVSQNPRHKITKRGQNVTFRCDPISEHNRLYWYRQTLGQGPEFLTYFQNEAQLEKSRLLSDRFSAERPKGSFSTLEIQRTEQGDSAMYLCASSLPRTSGGANTYEQYFGPGTRLTVT.

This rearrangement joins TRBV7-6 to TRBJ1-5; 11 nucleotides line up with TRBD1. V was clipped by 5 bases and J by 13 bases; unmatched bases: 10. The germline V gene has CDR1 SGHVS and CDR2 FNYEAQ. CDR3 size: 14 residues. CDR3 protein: CASSPGTGGGRQHF. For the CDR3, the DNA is TGTGCCAGCAGCCCCGGGACAGGGGGAGGGCGACAGCATTTT.

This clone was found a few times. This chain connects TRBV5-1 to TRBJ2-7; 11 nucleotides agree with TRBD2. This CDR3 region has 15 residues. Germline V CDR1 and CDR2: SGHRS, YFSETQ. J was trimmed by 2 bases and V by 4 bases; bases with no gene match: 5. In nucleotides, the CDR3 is TGCGCCAGCAGCGCCGGGACTAGCGGAGCCTACGAGCAGTACTTC. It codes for CASSAGTSGAYEQYF. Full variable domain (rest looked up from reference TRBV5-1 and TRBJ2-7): KAGVTQTPRYLIKTRGQQVTLSCSPISGHRSVSWYQQTPGQGLQFLFEYFSETQRNKGNFPGRFSGRQFSNSRSEMNVSTLELGDSALYLCASSAGTSGAYEQYFGPGTRLTVT.

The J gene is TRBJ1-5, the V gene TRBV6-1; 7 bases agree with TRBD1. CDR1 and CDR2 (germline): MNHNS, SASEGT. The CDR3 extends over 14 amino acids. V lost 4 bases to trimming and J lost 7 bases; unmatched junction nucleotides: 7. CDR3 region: CASSGGQFLQPQHF. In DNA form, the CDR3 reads TGTGCCAGCAGTGGGGGACAGTTCCTCCAGCCCCAGCATTTT.

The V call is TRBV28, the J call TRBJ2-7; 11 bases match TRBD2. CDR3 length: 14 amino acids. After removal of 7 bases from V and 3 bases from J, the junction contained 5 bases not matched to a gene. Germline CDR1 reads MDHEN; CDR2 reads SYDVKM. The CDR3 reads CASTPGTSGYEQYF. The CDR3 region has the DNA TGTGCCAGCACCCCCGGGACTAGCGGCTACGAGCAGTACTTC.